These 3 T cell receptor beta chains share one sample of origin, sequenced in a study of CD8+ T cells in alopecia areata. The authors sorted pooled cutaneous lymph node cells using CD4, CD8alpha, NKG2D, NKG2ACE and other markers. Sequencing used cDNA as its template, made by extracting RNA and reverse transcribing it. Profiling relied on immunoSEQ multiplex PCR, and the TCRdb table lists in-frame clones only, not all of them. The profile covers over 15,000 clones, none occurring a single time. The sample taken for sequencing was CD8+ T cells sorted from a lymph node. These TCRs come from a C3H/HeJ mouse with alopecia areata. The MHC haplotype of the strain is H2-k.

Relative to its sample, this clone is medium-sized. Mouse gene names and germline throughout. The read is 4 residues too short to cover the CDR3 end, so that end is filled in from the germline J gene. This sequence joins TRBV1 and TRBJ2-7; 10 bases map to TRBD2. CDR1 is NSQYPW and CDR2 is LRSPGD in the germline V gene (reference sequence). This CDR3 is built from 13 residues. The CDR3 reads CTCSETGGYEQYF. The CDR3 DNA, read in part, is TGCACCTGCAGTGAGACTGGGGGGTAT.

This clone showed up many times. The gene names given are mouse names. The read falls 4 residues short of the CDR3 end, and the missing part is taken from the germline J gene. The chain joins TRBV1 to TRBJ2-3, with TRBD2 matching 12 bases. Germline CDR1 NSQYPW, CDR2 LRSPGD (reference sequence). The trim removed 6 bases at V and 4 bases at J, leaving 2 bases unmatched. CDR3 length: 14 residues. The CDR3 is CTCRDWGGSETLYF. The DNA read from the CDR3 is TGCACCTGCAGGGACTGGGGGGGGTCAGAA.

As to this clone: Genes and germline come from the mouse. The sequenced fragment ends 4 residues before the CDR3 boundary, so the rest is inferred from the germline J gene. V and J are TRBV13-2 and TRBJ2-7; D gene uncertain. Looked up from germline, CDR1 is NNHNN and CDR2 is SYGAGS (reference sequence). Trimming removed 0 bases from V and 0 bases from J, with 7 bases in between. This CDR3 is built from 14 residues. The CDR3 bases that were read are TGTGCCAGCGGTGATGCATGGTTCTCCTAT. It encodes CASGDAWFSY. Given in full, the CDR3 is CASGDAWFSYEQYF.